The clone carrying this TCR beta chain was detected only a few times. Its antigen is undetermined. These data come from a study of blood T cells in healthy people across ages. The study's findings and limits: The recorded TCR beta diversity per million T cells decreased in a roughly linear manner with age.

The CDR3 sequence is 13 residues long. Germline V gives CDR1 PRHDT, CDR2 FYEKMQ (reference sequence). V was trimmed by 2 bases and J by 1 base, leaving 5 bases between them. A second roughly 6 to 11 cycle PCR used barcoded and J-beta primers. TCRdb ran MiXCR on the 5' RACE reads and lists one entry per CDR3 protein. The sample has 850,000 to 1,100,000 distinct CDR3 sequences, 35% to 40% seen once. Sequencing was carried out using blood. The rearrangement links TRBV13 to TRBJ2-5; the D is unclear. The clonotype originates from a man aged 18 to 29 in good health. Written as DNA, the CDR3 is TGTGCCAGCAGCTTATTCCCCCAAGAGACCCAGTACTTC. Protein sequence: CASSLFPQETQYF.